This note documents a single T cell receptor (beta chain) sequence. This table comes from immunoSEQ multiplex PCR, and its TCRdb copy is limited to in-frame clones, with some not included. In the table there are 200,000 to 250,000 clones, 82% of which are singletons. This sample is drawn from a study of blood T cell repertoires in COVID-19. The V gene's germline CDR1 is MNHEY and CDR2 SMNVEV (reference sequence). This CDR3 region has 16 residues. The V end lost 7 bases, the J end lost 5 bases, and 21 bases lay between the germline ends. The genes are TRBV27 and TRBJ1-5; D remains ambiguous. This TCR was sampled from a woman between 40 and 50 years old with acute or convalescent COVID-19. Specimen: peripheral blood. CDR3 protein: CASTPVGRGLDQPQHF. The CDR3 DNA sequence: TGTGCCAGCACGCCCGTCGGGAGAGGGCTGGATCAGCCCCAGCATTTT.